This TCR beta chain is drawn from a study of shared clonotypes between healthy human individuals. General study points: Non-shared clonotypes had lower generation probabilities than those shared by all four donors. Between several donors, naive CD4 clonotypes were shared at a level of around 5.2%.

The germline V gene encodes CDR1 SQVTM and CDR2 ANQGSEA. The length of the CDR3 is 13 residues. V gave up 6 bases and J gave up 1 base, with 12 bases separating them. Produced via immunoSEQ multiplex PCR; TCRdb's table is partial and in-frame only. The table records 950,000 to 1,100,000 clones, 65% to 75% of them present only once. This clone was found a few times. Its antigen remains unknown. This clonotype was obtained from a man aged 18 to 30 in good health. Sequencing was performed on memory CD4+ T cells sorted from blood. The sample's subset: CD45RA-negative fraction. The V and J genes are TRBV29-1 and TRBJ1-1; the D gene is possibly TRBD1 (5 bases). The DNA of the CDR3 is TGCAGCGTAGCTAGGGGTGCGAACACTGAAGCTTTCTTT. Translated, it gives CSVARGANTEAFF.